A single sample is the source of the 24 T cell receptor beta chains below, sequenced in a study of cytomegalovirus exposure and HLA in healthy donors. A multiplex PCR was run with 60 Vbeta primers and 13 Jbeta primers. Profiled with immunoSEQ multiplex PCR; TCRdb holds only in-frame clones, not every one. This sample has more than 95,000 clones, with around 84% found just once. The specimen sequenced was PBMCs. Receptors originate from a man between 18 and 35 years old in good health and CMV-seronegative.

The V gene is TRBV19, the J gene TRBJ1-5; 9 bases are shared with TRBD1. The germline V gene has CDR1 LNHDA and CDR2 SQIVND (reference sequence). The CDR3 has 19 residues. The ends lost 4 bases at V and 0 bases at J; junction bases unmatched: 13. The CDR3 bases are TGTGCCAGTAGTAAAAGACCGGGACAGGGTGGTGATAGCAATCAGCCCCAGCATTTT. It yields the protein CASSKRPGQGGDSNQPQHF.

J is TRBJ2-7 and V is TRBV10-1, with D perhaps TRBD1 (6 bases). Per germline, CDR1 WNHNN and CDR2 SYGVQD (reference sequence). The CDR3 totals 14 residues. V lost 5 bases to trimming and J lost 6 bases, with 17 bases between them. CDR3 sequence reads: CASSPRTEPIEQYF. CDR3 bases: TGCGCCAGCAGTCCTCGGACAGAACCTATCGAGCAGTACTTC.

This CDR3 reads CASSLQGAGSPLHF. The CDR3 DNA is TGTGCCAGCAGCTTACAGGGGGCGGGATCACCCCTCCACTTT. The J gene is TRBJ1-6, the V gene TRBV7-9; 8 bases match TRBD1. This CDR3 is built from 14 residues. The J segment lost 10 bases and the V segment lost 2 bases, leaving 4 bases of the junction unmatched. Germline V gives CDR1 SEHNR, CDR2 FQNEAQ (reference sequence).

The J gene is TRBJ2-7, the V gene TRBV6-6, with 9 nucleotides matching TRBD1. The CDR3 runs to 12 residues. Germline V gene lookup returns CDR1 MNHNY and CDR2 SVGAGI (reference sequence). Trimming cost V 4 bases and J 5 bases; bases outside gene matches: 0. The CDR3 bases are TGTGCCAGCAGTTGGACAGGGGACGAGCAGTACTTC. Translation: CASSWTGDEQYF.

The genes are TRBV13 and TRBJ1-2; possible D gene TRBD1, 5 bases. With 3 bases removed from V and 4 bases from J, the gap between germline ends came to 21 bases. Germline V CDR1 and CDR2: PRHDT, FYEKMQ (reference sequence). The CDR3 is 17 residues long. CDR3 nucleotides: TGTGCCAGCAGCTTGGGGGGGATAACCGGGACGGGCTATGGCTACACCTTC. It encodes CASSLGGITGTGYGYTF.

The chain couples TRBV4-1 to TRBJ2-7; 9 bases are a match to TRBD1. Trimming took 2 bases from V and 4 from J; bases not matched to a gene: 3. The CDR3 contains 14 residues. CDR1 is MGHRA and CDR2 is YSYEKL in the germline V gene. CDR3 amino acids: CASSQPGQGYEQYF. The CDR3 DNA follows: TGCGCCAGCAGCCAACCGGGACAGGGTTACGAGCAGTACTTC.

This clone was observed a handful of times. The chain carries TRBV7-9 and TRBJ1-1; the D is unclear. The CDR3 runs 13 residues. Germline CDR1 reads SEHNR; CDR2 reads FQNEAQ (reference sequence). V gave up 5 bases and J gave up 0 bases, with 7 bases separating them. Here the CDR3 DNA reads TGTGCCAGCAGCGCCGGGTTGAACACTGAAGCTTTCTTT. Translation: CASSAGLNTEAFF.

The chain uses TRBV6-6 and TRBJ2-7; perhaps TRBD1 as D (5 bases). From germline, CDR1 is MNHNY and CDR2 SVGAGI (reference sequence). The V end was cut by 7 bases, the J end by 6 bases, with 13 bases between. This CDR3 spans 12 amino acids. The CDR3 DNA sequence: TGTGCCAGCACCGTAACAGGCGGCGAGCAGTACTTC. It is translated as CASTVTGGEQYF.

The genes are TRBV4-2 and TRBJ1-4; perhaps TRBD1 as D (5 bases). The V and J ends lost 0 bases and 2 bases respectively, with 13 bases between them. The CDR3 consists of 17 residues. CDR1 and CDR2 from the germline V gene are LGHNA and YNFKEQ. The CDR3 loop reads CASSQEATTATNEKLFF. Here the CDR3 DNA reads TGTGCCAGCAGCCAAGAGGCGACGACAGCTACTAATGAAAAACTGTTTTTT.

At least ten counts were recorded for this clone. J is TRBJ2-7 and V is TRBV5-1, with 7 bases that match TRBD1. J was trimmed by 4 bases and V by 7 bases; bases with no gene match: 8. The germline gives CDR1 SGHRS, CDR2 YFSETQ. The length of the CDR3 is 13 residues. The CDR3 region is CASSRDSGYEQYF. CDR3 in DNA: TGCGCCAGCTCCCGGGACAGCGGATACGAGCAGTACTTC.

The chain recombines TRBV18 with TRBJ1-1; 9 nucleotides line up with TRBD1. V shed 5 bases, J shed 4 bases, and the junction held 2 bases outside the gene matches. Germline V gene data show CDR1 as KGHSH and CDR2 as LQKENI. The CDR3 runs to 13 residues. In nucleotides, the CDR3 is TGTGCCAGCTCATTGACAGGGGGCACTGAAGCTTTCTTT. This codes for CASSLTGGTEAFF.

The gene calls are TRBV4-2 and TRBJ2-1, with 12 positions matching TRBD2. Germline V gene data show CDR1 as LGHNA and CDR2 as YNFKEQ. With V trimmed by 3 bases and J by 10 bases, 10 bases remained unmatched. The CDR3 is made up of 16 amino acids. CDR3 nucleotide sequence: TGTGCCAGCAGCCAGCAACTAGCGGGGGGCTCAGAGGAGCAGTTCTTC. Its translation is CASSQQLAGGSEEQFF.

The chain uses TRBV9 and TRBJ1-6; TRBD1 might be the D (5 bases). Germline V gives CDR1 SGDLS, CDR2 YYNGEE. The CDR3 is 16 amino acids. Trimming shortened V by 2 bases and J by 7 bases, and 16 bases separated the two germline ends. The DNA for the CDR3 is TGTGCCAGCAGCGTTGGGGGGTGGAGGGACAATTCACCCCTCCACTTT. It codes for CASSVGGWRDNSPLHF.

The V call is TRBV7-2, the J call TRBJ2-3; D is unclear. Germline CDR1 is SGHTA and CDR2 is FQGNSA. The CDR3 is made up of 13 amino acids. V was shortened by 4 bases and J by 10 bases, with 15 bases between the two germline ends. The CDR3 protein is CASSSGRRQSQYF. CDR3 DNA sequence: TGTGCCAGCAGCTCTGGCCGGCGGCAGTCGCAGTATTTT.

The rearrangement uses TRBV19 and TRBJ1-1; tentatively, D is TRBD1 (5 bases). Germline V gene lookup returns CDR1 LNHDA and CDR2 SQIVND (reference sequence). V lost 7 bases to trimming and J lost 5 bases, with 17 bases between them. The CDR3 loop spans 14 amino acids. The CDR3 reads CASTPRQGGTEAFF. The CDR3 DNA reads as TGTGCCAGTACCCCCCGGCAGGGTGGAACTGAAGCTTTCTTT.

The chain joins TRBV18 to TRBJ1-1; TRBD1 matches 9 bases. The CDR3 consists of 18 residues. The V gene end was trimmed by 4 bases and the J gene end by 1 base; junction bases not matched to a gene: 13. The V gene's germline CDR1 is KGHSH and CDR2 LQKENI. CDR3 protein: CASSLSRDRVGRNTEAFF. Written as DNA, the CDR3 is TGTGCCAGCTCACTGTCCCGGGACAGGGTCGGTCGGAACACTGAAGCTTTCTTT.

The chain couples TRBV11-2 to TRBJ2-1; possibly TRBD2 for D (6 bases). Germline-derived CDR1 and CDR2 are SGHAT and FQNNGV. The CDR3 is made up of 12 amino acids. Trimming removed 6 bases at V and 7 bases at J, with 10 bases between. This chain's CDR3 is CASSTAGNEQFF. The DNA for the CDR3 is TGTGCCAGCAGTACCGCGGGGAATGAGCAGTTCTTC.

The V gene is TRBV25-1, the J gene TRBJ2-2, with D perhaps matching TRBD1 (6 bases). Germline lookup yields CDR1 MGHDK and CDR2 SYGVNS. V lost 4 bases to trimming and J lost 1 base, with 10 bases between them. The CDR3 consists of 15 residues. CDR3 DNA: TGTGCCAGCAGTGTCCGGGACATGAACACCGGGGAGCTGTTTTTT. It encodes CASSVRDMNTGELFF. Full variable domain (rest looked up from reference TRBV25-1 and TRBJ2-2): EADIYQTPRYLVIGTGKKITLECSQTMGHDKMYWYQQDPGMELHLIHYSYGVNSTEKGDLSSESTVSRIRTEHFPLTLESARPSHTSQYLCASSVRDMNTGELFFGEGSRLTVL.

This clone was seen only a few times. V is TRBV7-9 and J is TRBJ2-7, with 10 bases that match TRBD1. This CDR3 has 15 residues. Germline V gene sequence: CDR1 SEHNR, CDR2 FQNEAQ (reference sequence). Losses at the gene ends were 5 bases for V and 2 bases for J; bases not matched to a gene: 6. CDR3 bases: TGTGCCAGCAGCAATCCAGGACAGGGGGCCTACGAGCAGTACTTC. This codes for CASSNPGQGAYEQYF.

The chain employs TRBV6-1 and TRBJ2-1; possible D gene TRBD1, 6 bases. V lost 3 bases to trimming and J lost 6 bases, with 15 bases between them. Per the germline V gene, CDR1 is MNHNS and CDR2 is SASEGT. The CDR3 has 15 residues. CDR3 amino acids: CASSDRDTLRNEQFF. CDR3 DNA: TGTGCCAGCAGTGACCGGGACACTCTACGCAATGAGCAGTTCTTC.

This rearrangement joins TRBV4-2 to TRBJ2-6; 14 positions agree with TRBD2. Germline assignment: CDR1 LGHNA and CDR2 YNFKEQ. There are 19 residues in the CDR3. After removal of 4 bases from V and 3 bases from J, the junction contained 8 bases not matched to a gene. For the CDR3, the DNA is TGTGCCAGCAGCCCGAGGACTAGCGGGGGGACTGGTGGGGCCAACGTCCTGACTTTC. Translated, it gives CASSPRTSGGTGGANVLTF.

The rearrangement links TRBV2 to TRBJ2-7, with 9 positions matching TRBD1. The CDR3 consists of 13 residues. CDR1 is SNHLY and CDR2 is FYNNEI in the germline V gene. The junction had 1 base not matched to a gene; V was cut back by 3 bases and J by 4 bases. The CDR3 DNA reads TGTGCCAGCAGTGATGGACAGGGGTACGAGCAGTACTTC. Encoded protein: CASSDGQGYEQYF.

V is TRBV11-3 and J is TRBJ1-2; D is possibly TRBD1 (6 bases). Looked up from germline, CDR1 is SGHNT and CDR2 is YENEEA. The length of the CDR3 is 13 residues. The V and J ends lost 5 bases and 7 bases respectively, with 14 bases between them. CDR3 sequence (DNA): TGTGCCAGCAGCAATTCGGGACACTTTGGCTACACCTTC. Translated: CASSNSGHFGYTF.

The J gene is TRBJ2-5, the V gene TRBV7-2, with D possibly TRBD2 on 6 matching bases. Trimming pared 0 bases from V and 5 bases from J, leaving 10 bases between. CDR3 length: 14 amino acids. Germline loops: CDR1 SGHTA, CDR2 FQGNSA. In DNA form, the CDR3 reads TGTGCCAGCAGCTTAGCGGGGGGTTGGGAGACCCAGTACTTC. It specifies CASSLAGGWETQYF. Together with reference TRBV7-2 and TRBJ2-5, the CDR3 gives the full variable domain: GAGVSQSPSNKVTEKGKDVELRCDPISGHTALYWYRQSLGQGLEFLIYFQGNSAPDKSGLPSDRFSAERTGGSVSTLTIQRTQQEDSAVYLCASSLAGGWETQYFGPGTRLLVL.